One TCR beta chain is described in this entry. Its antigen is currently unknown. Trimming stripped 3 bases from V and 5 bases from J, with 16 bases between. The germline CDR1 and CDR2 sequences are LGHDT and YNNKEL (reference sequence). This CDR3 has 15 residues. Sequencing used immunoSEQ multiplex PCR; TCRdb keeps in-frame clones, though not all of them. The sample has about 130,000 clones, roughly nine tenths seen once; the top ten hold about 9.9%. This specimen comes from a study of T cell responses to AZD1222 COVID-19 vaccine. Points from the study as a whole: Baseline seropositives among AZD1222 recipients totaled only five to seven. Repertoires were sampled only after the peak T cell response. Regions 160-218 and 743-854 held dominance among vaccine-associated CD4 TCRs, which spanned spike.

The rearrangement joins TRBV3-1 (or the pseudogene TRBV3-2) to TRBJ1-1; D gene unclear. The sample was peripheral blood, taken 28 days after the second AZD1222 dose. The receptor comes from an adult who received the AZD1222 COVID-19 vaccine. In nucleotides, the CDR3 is TGTGCCAGCAGCCAGGGAGTCCGGGGAGATACTGAAGCTTTCTTT. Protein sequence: CASSQGVRGDTEAFF.